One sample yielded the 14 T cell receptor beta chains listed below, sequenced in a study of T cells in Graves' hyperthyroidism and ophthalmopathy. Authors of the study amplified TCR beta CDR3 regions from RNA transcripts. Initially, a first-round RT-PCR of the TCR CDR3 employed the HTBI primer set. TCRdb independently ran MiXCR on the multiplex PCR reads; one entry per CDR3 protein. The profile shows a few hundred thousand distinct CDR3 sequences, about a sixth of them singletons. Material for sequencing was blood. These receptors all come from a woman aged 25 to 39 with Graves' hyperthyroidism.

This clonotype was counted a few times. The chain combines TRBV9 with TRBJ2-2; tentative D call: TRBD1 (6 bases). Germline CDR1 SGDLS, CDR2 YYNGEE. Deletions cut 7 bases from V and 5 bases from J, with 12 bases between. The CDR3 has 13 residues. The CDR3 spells CASERGGTGELFF. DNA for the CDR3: TGTGCCAGCGAGAGAGGGGGAACCGGGGAGCTGTTTTTT.

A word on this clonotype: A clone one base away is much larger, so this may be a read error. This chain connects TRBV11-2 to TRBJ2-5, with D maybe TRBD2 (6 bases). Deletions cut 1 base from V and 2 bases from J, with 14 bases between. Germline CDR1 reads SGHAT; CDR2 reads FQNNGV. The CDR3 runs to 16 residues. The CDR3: CASSLGDGGVQETQYF. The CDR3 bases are TGTGCCAGCAGCTTAGGAGATGGAGGGGTTCAAGAGACCCAGTACTTC. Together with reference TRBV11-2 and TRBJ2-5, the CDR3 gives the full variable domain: EAGVAQSPRYKIIEKRQSVAFWCNPISGHATLYWYQQILGQGPKLLIQFQNNGVVDDSQLPKDRFSAERLKGVDSTLKIQPAKLEDSAVYLCASSLGDGGVQETQYFGPGTRLLVL.

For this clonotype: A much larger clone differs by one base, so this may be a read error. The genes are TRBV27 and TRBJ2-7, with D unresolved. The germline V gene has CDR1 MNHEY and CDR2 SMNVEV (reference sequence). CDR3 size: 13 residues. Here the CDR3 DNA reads TGTGCCGGCAGTTCTCACATCTCCTACGAGCAGTACTTC. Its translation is CAGSSHISYEQYF.

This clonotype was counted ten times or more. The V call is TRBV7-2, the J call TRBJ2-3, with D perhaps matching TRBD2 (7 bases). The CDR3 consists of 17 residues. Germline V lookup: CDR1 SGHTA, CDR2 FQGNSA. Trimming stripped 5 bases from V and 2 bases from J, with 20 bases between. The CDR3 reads CASSALTGAGVTDTQYF. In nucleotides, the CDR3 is TGTGCCAGCAGCGCCCTGACGGGGGCGGGAGTCACAGATACGCAGTATTTT.

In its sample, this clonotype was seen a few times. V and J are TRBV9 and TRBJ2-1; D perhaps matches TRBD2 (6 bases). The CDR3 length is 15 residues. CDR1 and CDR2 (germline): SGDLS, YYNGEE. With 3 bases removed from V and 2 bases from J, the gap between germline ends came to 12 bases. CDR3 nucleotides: TGTGCCAGCAGCGAGGGACTGGCAACCTACAATGAGCAGTTCTTC. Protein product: CASSEGLATYNEQFF.

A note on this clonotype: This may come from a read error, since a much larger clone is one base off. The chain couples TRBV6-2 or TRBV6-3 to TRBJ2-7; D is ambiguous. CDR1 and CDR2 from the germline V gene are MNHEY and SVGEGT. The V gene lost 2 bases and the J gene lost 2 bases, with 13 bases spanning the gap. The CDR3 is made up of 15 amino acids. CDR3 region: CASSYGALTPYEQYF. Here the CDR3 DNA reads TGTGCCAGCAGTTACGGAGCTCTTACCCCCTACGAGCAGTACTTC.

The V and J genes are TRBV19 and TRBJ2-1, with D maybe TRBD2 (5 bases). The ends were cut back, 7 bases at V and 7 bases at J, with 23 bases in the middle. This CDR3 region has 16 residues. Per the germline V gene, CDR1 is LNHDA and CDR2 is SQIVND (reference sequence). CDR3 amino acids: CASTPGGALATNEQFF. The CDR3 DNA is TGTGCCAGTACCCCGGGCGGAGCGTTAGCGACGAATGAGCAGTTCTTC.

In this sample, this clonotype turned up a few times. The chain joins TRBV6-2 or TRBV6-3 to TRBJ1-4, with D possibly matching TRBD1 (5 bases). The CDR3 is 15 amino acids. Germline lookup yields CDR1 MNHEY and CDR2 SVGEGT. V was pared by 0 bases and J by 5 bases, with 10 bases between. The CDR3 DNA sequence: TGTGCCAGCAGTTACTCCGGGACGGAAAATGAAAAACTGTTTTTT. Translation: CASSYSGTENEKLFF.

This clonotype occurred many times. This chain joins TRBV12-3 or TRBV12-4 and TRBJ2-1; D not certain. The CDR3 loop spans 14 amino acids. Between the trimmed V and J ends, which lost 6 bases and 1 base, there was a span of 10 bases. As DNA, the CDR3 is TGTGCCAGCAGAGGCTCTAGTTCCTACAATGAGCAGTTCTTC. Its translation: CASRGSSSYNEQFF.

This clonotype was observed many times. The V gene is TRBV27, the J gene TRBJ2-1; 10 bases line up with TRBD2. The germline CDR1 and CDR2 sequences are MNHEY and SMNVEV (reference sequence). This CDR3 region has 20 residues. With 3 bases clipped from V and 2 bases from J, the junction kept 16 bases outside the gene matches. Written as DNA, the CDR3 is TGTGCCAGCAGTTTCTACAACAACCCCGCTAGCGGGGGTCCCTACAATGAGCAGTTCTTC. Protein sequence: CASSFYNNPASGGPYNEQFF.

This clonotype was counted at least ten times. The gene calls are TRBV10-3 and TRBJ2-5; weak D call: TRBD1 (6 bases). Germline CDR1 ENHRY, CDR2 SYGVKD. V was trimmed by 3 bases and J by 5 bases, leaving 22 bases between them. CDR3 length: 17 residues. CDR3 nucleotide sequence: TGTGCCATCAGTGAAAACAGAGCGTCAGGGGTATCCGAGACCCAGTACTTC. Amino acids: CAISENRASGVSETQYF.

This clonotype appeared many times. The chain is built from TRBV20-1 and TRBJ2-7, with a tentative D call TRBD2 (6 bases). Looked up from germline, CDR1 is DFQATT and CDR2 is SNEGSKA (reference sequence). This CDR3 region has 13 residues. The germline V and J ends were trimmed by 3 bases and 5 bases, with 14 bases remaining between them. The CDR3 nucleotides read TGCAGTGCTAGTGAGCTAGCGAAAGACGAGCAGTACTTC. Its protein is CSASELAKDEQYF.

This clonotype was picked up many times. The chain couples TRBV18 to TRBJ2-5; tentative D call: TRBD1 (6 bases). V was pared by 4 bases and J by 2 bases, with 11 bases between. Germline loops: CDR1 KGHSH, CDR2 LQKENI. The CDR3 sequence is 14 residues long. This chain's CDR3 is CASSRRQAQETQYF. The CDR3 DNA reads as TGTGCCAGCTCACGGAGACAGGCGCAAGAGACCCAGTACTTC.

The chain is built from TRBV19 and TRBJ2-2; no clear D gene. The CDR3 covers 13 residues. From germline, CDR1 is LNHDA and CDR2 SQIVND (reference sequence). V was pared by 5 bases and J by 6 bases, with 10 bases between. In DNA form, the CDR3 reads TGTGCCAGTAGTCCACCTAGATCCGGGGAGCTGTTTTTT. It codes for CASSPPRSGELFF.